This TCR beta chain was identified during a study of blood T cell repertoires in COVID-19. This CDR3 contains 15 residues. V lost 3 bases, J lost 7 bases, and 13 bases lay in between. The germline V gene has CDR1 LNHDA and CDR2 SQIVND (reference sequence). Per the original data handling: Using reference gene primer amplification, nucleated cell counts were estimated. Sequencing was performed with immunoSEQ multiplex PCR; in TCRdb, only in-frame clones are kept and a portion is missing. The V and J calls and clone size come from that table; D and trimming were worked out from the DNA. Among around 300,000 clones listed, 85% were seen once.

Material for sequencing was peripheral blood. The chain employs TRBV19 and TRBJ1-6, with D possibly TRBD1 on 6 matching bases. The source of this sequence is a human donor in a cohort sampled during active COVID-19. In nucleotides, the CDR3 is TGTGCCAGTAGTATGAATAGGGGGGGGAATTCACCCCTCCACTTT. Its protein product is CASSMNRGGNSPLHF. The full variable domain, its missing parts supplied by reference TRBV19 and TRBJ1-6, is DGGITQSPKYLFRKEGQNVTLSCEQNLNHDAMYWYRQDPGQGLRLIYYSQIVNDFQKGDIAEGYSVSREKKESFPLTVTSAQKNPTAFYLCASSMNRGGNSPLHFGNGTRLTVT.